The present T cell receptor beta chain was sequenced within a study of early T cells in non-severe SARS-CoV-2 infection. Researchers tagged individual cDNA molecules with unique molecular identifiers. MiXCR, run by TCRdb on the 5' RACE reads, gives a single entry per CDR3 protein. This sample has roughly 83,000 distinct CDR3 sequences, with under 11% found just once. This clonotype was detected ten times or more. Germline trimming cut 3 bases from V and 1 base from J; bases unmatched to any gene: 3. Looked up from germline, CDR1 is KGHSH and CDR2 is LQKENI. The CDR3 runs to 15 residues. The clonotype originates from an adult who was a healthcare worker with PCR-confirmed SARS-CoV-2 infection or an uninfected control (not recorded which). The input for sequencing was whole blood, taken at baseline. The genes are TRBV18 and TRBJ2-3; 8 bases are shared with TRBD1. CDR3: CASSPDRGGTDTQYF. The CDR3 coding sequence is TGTGCCAGCTCACCCGACAGGGGCGGCACAGATACGCAGTATTTT.